These 7 T cell receptor beta chains share one sample of origin, sequenced in a study of cytomegalovirus exposure and HLA in healthy donors. PCR amplification relied on 60 Vbeta primers (plus 13 Jbeta primers). Assay used: immunoSEQ multiplex PCR; TCRdb lists only in-frame clones, some missing. The sample records around 130,000 clones, approximately 70% being singletons. What was sequenced was PBMCs. The source of these receptors is a woman aged 60 to 75 in good health and CMV-seropositive.

This sequence joins TRBV5-1 and TRBJ1-2; weak D call: TRBD1 (6 bases). Trimming cost V 2 bases and J 6 bases, with 17 bases left between them. In germline, CDR1 is SGHRS, CDR2 YFSETQ. The CDR3 runs to 15 residues. CDR3 DNA: TGCGCCAGCAGCTTAAGGACAGATATCTTGGATGGCTACACCTTC. It is translated as CASSLRTDILDGYTF.

The rearrangement links TRBV9 to TRBJ2-5; perhaps TRBD2 as D (6 bases). The germline CDR1 and CDR2 sequences are SGDLS and YYNGEE. The CDR3 is made up of 17 amino acids. V lost 0 bases, J lost 8 bases, and 23 bases lay in between. Here the CDR3 reads CASSVELGGSALDTQYF. CDR3 sequence (DNA): TGTGCCAGCAGCGTAGAATTGGGGGGATCCGCATTGGACACCCAGTACTTC.

The genes are TRBV6-1 and TRBJ2-1; 9 bases are a match to TRBD1. Per germline, CDR1 MNHNS and CDR2 SASEGT. The CDR3 is 15 amino acids. Trimming removed 5 bases from V and 14 bases from J; junction bases left unmatched: 16. CDR3: CASSSGGTGRGREFF. The CDR3 DNA follows: TGTGCCAGCAGTTCCGGGGGGACAGGGAGAGGTCGTGAGTTCTTC.

The rearrangement joins TRBV27 to TRBJ2-3; possible D gene TRBD2, 6 bases. The germline V and J ends were trimmed by 5 bases and 6 bases, with 12 bases remaining between them. The CDR3 is 13 amino acids. CDR1 is MNHEY, CDR2 SMNVEV, per germline (reference sequence). Here the CDR3 DNA reads TGTGCCAGCAGTCCCCGACTAGATGATACGCAGTATTTT. Protein sequence: CASSPRLDDTQYF.

This clone was seen a few times. The chain recombines TRBV5-4 with TRBJ2-6, with a possible D match to TRBD1 (5 bases). Between the trimmed V and J ends, which lost 0 bases and 2 bases, there was a span of 6 bases. In germline, CDR1 is SGHNT, CDR2 YYREEE (reference sequence). This CDR3 is 15 amino acids long. CDR3 loop: CASSLEGAGANVLTF. CDR3 bases: TGTGCCAGCAGCTTGGAAGGGGCTGGGGCCAACGTCCTGACTTTC.

V and J are TRBV5-1 and TRBJ1-4, with 8 bases that match TRBD1. The CDR3 contains 15 residues. The V and J ends lost 4 bases and 5 bases, in that order; junction bases with no gene match: 7. The germline V gene encodes CDR1 SGHRS and CDR2 YFSETQ. The CDR3 DNA is TGCGCCAGCAGCGAGGGACAGGCGGGGAATGAAAAACTGTTTTTT. Translated, it gives CASSEGQAGNEKLFF.

The chain employs TRBV2 and TRBJ2-3; 9 bases match TRBD1. The CDR3 covers 15 residues. Germline CDR1 SNHLY, CDR2 FYNNEI. V was pared by 8 bases and J by 3 bases, with 9 bases of the junction left unmatched. The CDR3, as DNA: TGTGCCAGCCGTCCCGGGACAGGGAGGACAGATACGCAGTATTTT. Protein product: CASRPGTGRTDTQYF.